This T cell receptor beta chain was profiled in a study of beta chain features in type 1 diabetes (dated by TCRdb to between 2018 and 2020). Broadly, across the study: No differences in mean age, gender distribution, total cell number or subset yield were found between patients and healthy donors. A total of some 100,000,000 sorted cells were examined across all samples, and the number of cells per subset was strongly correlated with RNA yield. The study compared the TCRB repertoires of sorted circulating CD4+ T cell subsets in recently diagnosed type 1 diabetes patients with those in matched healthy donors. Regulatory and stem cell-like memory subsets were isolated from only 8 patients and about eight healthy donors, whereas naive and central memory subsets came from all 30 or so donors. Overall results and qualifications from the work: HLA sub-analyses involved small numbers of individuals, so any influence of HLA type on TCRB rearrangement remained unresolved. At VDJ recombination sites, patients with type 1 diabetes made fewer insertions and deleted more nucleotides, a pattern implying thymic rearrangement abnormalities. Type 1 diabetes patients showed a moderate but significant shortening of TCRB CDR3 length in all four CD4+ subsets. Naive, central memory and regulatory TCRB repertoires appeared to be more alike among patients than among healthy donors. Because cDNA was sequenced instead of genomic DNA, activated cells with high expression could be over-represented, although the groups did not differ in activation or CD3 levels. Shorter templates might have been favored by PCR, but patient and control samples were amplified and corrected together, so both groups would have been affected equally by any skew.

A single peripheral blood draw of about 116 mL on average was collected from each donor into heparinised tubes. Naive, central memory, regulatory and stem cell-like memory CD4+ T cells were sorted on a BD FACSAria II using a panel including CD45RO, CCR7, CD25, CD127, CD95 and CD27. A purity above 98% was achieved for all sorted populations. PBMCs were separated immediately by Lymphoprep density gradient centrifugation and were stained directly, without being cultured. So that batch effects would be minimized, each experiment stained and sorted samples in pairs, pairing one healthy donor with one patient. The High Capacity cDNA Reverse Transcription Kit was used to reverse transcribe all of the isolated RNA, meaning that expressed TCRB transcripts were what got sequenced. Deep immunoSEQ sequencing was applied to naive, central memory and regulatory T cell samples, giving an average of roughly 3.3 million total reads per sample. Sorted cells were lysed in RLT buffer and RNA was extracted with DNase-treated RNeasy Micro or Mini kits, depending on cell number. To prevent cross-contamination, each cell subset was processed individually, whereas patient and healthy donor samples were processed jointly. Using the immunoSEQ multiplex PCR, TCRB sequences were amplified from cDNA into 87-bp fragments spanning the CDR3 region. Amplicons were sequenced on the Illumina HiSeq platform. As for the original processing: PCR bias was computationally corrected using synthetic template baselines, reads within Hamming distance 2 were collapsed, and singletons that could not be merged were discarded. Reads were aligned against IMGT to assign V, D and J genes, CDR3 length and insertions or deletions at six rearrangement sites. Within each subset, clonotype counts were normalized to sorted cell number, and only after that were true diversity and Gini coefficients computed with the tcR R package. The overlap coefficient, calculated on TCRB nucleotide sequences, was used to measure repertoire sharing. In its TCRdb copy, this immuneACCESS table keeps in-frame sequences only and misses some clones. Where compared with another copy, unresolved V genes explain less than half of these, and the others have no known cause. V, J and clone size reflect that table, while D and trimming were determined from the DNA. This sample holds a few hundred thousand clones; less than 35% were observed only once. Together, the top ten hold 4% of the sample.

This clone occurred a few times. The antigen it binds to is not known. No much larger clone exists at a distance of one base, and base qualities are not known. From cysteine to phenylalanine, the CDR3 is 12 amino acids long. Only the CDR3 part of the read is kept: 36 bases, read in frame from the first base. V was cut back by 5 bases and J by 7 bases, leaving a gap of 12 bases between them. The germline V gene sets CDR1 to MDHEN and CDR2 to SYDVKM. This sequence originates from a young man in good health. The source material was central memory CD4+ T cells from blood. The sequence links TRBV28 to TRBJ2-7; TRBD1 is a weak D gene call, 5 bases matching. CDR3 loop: CASSDGQGEQYF. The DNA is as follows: TGTGCCAGCAGTGACGGACAAGGGGAGCAGTACTTC.